Below, 27 T cell receptor beta chains from the same sample are listed, as sequenced in a study of blood T cell repertoires in COVID-19. The assay was immunoSEQ multiplex PCR, and TCRdb's table has in-frame clones only and misses some. The sample includes 170,000 or so clones, about 86% of them seen just once. The sequencing sample was made of peripheral blood. These receptors all come from a man in his fifties or sixties with active or convalescent COVID-19.

The chain joins TRBV6-5 to TRBJ2-1; 8 positions match TRBD1. In germline, CDR1 is MNHEY, CDR2 SVGAGI. This CDR3 comprises 14 residues. V dropped 8 bases and J dropped 10; count of bases not matched to a gene: 13. The CDR3 DNA reads as TGTGCCAGCTTACCGGGACAGGCTGTAGGCGAGCAGTTCTTC. Its translation: CASLPGQAVGEQFF.

The rearrangement uses TRBV2 and TRBJ2-5; 9 bases line up with TRBD2. Losses at the gene ends were 7 bases for V and 1 base for J; bases not matched to a gene: 7. CDR1 SNHLY and CDR2 FYNNEI come from the germline V gene. This CDR3 has 15 amino acids. CDR3 sequence reads: CASNSVAGVQETQYF. The DNA of the CDR3 is TGTGCCAGCAATTCGGTAGCGGGGGTCCAAGAGACCCAGTACTTC. Looking up the rest from reference TRBV2 and TRBJ2-5 gives the full variable domain: EPEVTQTPSHQVTQMGQEVILRCVPISNHLYFYWYRQILGQKVEFLVSFYNNEISEKSEIFDDQFSVERPDGSNFTLKIRSTKLEDSAMYFCASNSVAGVQETQYFGPGTRLLVL.

The chain is built from TRBV6-5 and TRBJ2-3, with D possibly matching TRBD1 (6 bases). Germline assignment: CDR1 MNHEY and CDR2 SVGAGI. V lost 6 bases and J 0 bases, leaving 10 bases between the germline ends. The CDR3 totals 14 residues. CDR3 sequence (DNA): TGTGCCAGCAGGTCCAGGGGCAGCACAGATACGCAGTATTTT. This codes for CASRSRGSTDTQYF.

The chain recombines TRBV11-3 with TRBJ2-7; tentatively, D is TRBD1 (8 bases). Trimming pared 0 bases from V and 6 bases from J, leaving 21 bases between. Germline assignment: CDR1 SGHNT and CDR2 YENEEA. CDR3 length: 17 amino acids. CDR3 nucleotides: TGTGCCAGCAGCTTAGATCTCGGGGGGACAGGTCGAGCCGAGCAGTACTTC. This translates into CASSLDLGGTGRAEQYF.

V is TRBV4-3 and J is TRBJ2-2; 9 bases match TRBD2. This CDR3 is 19 amino acids long. The germline V gene encodes CDR1 LGHNA and CDR2 YSLEER. V lost 4 bases and J lost 1; bases outside the gene matches: 13. CDR3 bases: TGCGCCAGCAGCCTAGGCGTCGCGGGAGGGATGGTGAACACCGGGGAGCTGTTTTTT. This sequence encodes CASSLGVAGGMVNTGELFF.

The chain has TRBV10-3 and TRBJ2-3; 7 nucleotides agree with TRBD2. Germline V gene data show CDR1 as ENHRY and CDR2 as SYGVKD. V gave up 3 bases and J gave up 0 bases; unmatched junction bases: 3. The CDR3 length is 15 residues. CDR3 coding DNA: TGTGCCATCAGTGAAGCGGGGCCTAGCACAGATACGCAGTATTTT. It is translated as CAISEAGPSTDTQYF.

The chain carries TRBV6-2 or TRBV6-3 and TRBJ2-1; TRBD1 might be the D (5 bases). CDR3 length: 16 amino acids. CDR1 is MNHEY and CDR2 is SVGEGT in the germline V gene. The V and J ends lost 5 bases and 0 bases respectively, with 14 bases between them. This CDR3 is CASSTRQGSSYNEQFF. The CDR3 DNA is TGTGCCAGCAGTACACGGCAGGGAAGCTCCTACAATGAGCAGTTCTTC.

This clone was seen a handful of times. The chain employs TRBV9 and TRBJ1-3, with D tentatively TRBD1 (6 bases). The CDR3 extends over 14 amino acids. CDR1 SGDLS and CDR2 YYNGEE come from the germline V gene. The V and J ends lost 0 bases and 8 bases respectively, with 12 bases between them. CDR3 in amino acids: CASSVATRGDTIYF. The CDR3 DNA follows: TGTGCCAGCAGCGTAGCTACCAGGGGTGACACCATATATTTT. Variable domain in full (rest from reference TRBV9 and TRBJ1-3): DSGVTQTPKHLITATGQRVTLRCSPRSGDLSVYWYQQSLDQGLQFLIQYYNGEERAKGNILERFSAQQFPDLHSELNLSSLELGDSALYFCASSVATRGDTIYFGEGSWLTVV.

V is TRBV21-1 and J is TRBJ2-4; the table calls TRBD2, which could not be checked here. TRBV21-1 is marked as a pseudogene. This CDR3 contains 18 residues. CDR3 residues: CASSIVIAATGAKNIQYF. The CDR3 coding sequence is TGTGCCAGCAGCATTGTAATAGCTGCGACGGGAGCCAAAAACATTCAGTACTTC.

The rearrangement joins TRBV7-9 to TRBJ1-2, with TRBD1 identical over 7 bases. The CDR3 spans 14 residues. Germline V gene data show CDR1 as SEHNR and CDR2 as FQNEAQ (reference sequence). The V segment lost 7 bases and the J segment 8 bases; nucleotides outside the gene matches: 13. The CDR3: CASTLGTVSGGYTF. DNA for the CDR3: TGTGCCAGCACCCTGGGGACAGTCTCGGGGGGCTACACCTTC.

The chain uses TRBV5-6 and TRBJ1-6, with D hard to call. CDR3 length: 15 amino acids. Looked up from germline, CDR1 is SGHDT and CDR2 is YYEEEE. V lost 4 bases and J 7 bases, leaving 15 bases between the germline ends. The CDR3 protein is CASSHQVYLNSPLHF. CDR3 DNA: TGTGCCAGCAGCCATCAGGTTTACCTCAATTCACCCCTCCACTTT.

The chain uses TRBV18 and TRBJ2-5, with 7 nucleotides matching TRBD1. This CDR3 is built from 14 residues. The germline V gene has CDR1 KGHSH and CDR2 LQKENI. Germline trimming cut 4 bases from V and 5 bases from J; bases unmatched to any gene: 7. The CDR3: CASSLLPQGETQYF. For the CDR3, the DNA is TGTGCCAGCTCACTCTTACCACAGGGGGAGACCCAGTACTTC.

DNA of the CDR3: TGTGCCAGCAACCCGAGGGACACTGAAGCTTTCTTT. Its translation: CASNPRDTEAFF. The rearrangement joins TRBV28 to TRBJ1-1; D ambiguous. The V end lost 7 bases, the J end lost 3 bases, and 9 bases lay between the germline ends. Germline V lookup: CDR1 MDHEN, CDR2 SYDVKM. This CDR3 region has 12 residues.

V usage is TRBV29-1 and J usage is TRBJ1-4; the D gene is possibly TRBD1 (6 bases). Trimming took 1 base from V and 13 from J, leaving 10 bases between them. CDR1 and CDR2 (germline): SQVTM, ANQGSEA. The length of the CDR3 is 11 residues. The DNA for the CDR3 is TGCAGCGTTGAAGGAAAGGGGGTACTGTTTTTT. It translates to CSVEGKGVLFF.

The CDR3 reads CAWSVTGGMGTEAFF. The CDR3, as DNA: TGTGCCTGGAGTGTAACAGGGGGGATGGGCACTGAAGCTTTCTTT. This rearrangement joins TRBV30 to TRBJ1-1; 8 bases agree with TRBD1. J lost 4 bases, V lost 0 bases, and 7 bases had no gene match. The CDR3 covers 15 residues. In germline, CDR1 is GTSNPN, CDR2 SVGIG (reference sequence).

The genes are TRBV29-1 and TRBJ1-1; 9 bases agree with TRBD1. Germline V gives CDR1 SQVTM, CDR2 ANQGSEA. This CDR3 comprises 12 residues. The V segment lost 6 bases and the J segment 8 bases; nucleotides outside the gene matches: 7. Here the CDR3 DNA reads TGCAGCGTCGGACAGGGGACCCTCGAAGCTTTCTTT. Its protein is CSVGQGTLEAFF.

The CDR3 spells CASSDQETQYF. The CDR3 bases are TGTGCCAGCAGCGACCAAGAGACCCAGTACTTC. The chain recombines TRBV27 with TRBJ2-5; D unclear. V lost 6 bases and J 0 bases, leaving 2 bases between the germline ends. Germline values: CDR1 MNHEY, CDR2 SMNVEV (reference sequence). The CDR3 covers 11 residues.

The V call is TRBV18, the J call TRBJ1-2; no clear D. Trimming took 3 bases from V and 4 from J, leaving 18 bases between them. In germline, CDR1 is KGHSH, CDR2 LQKENI. This CDR3 comprises 16 residues. Here the CDR3 reads CASSPDGLRAIYGYTF. CDR3 DNA: TGTGCCAGCTCACCGGACGGACTCCGCGCTATCTATGGCTACACCTTC.

CDR3 protein: CASSLRRESYNSPLHF. The CDR3 nucleotides are TGTGCCAGCAGCCTCCGGAGGGAATCCTATAATTCACCCCTCCACTTT. The chain couples TRBV5-6 to TRBJ1-6; D remains unclear. This CDR3 spans 16 amino acids. The germline V gene has CDR1 SGHDT and CDR2 YYEEEE. The V and J ends lost 4 bases and 1 base respectively, with 12 bases between them.

CDR3 in amino acids: CASEHLGDEQFF. The CDR3, as DNA: TGTGCCAGTGAACACCTCGGGGATGAGCAGTTCTTC. The chain employs TRBV3-1 (or the pseudogene TRBV3-2) and TRBJ2-1; a weak D match, TRBD2 (5 bases). The germline gives CDR1 LGHDT, CDR2 YNNKEL (reference sequence). Deletions cut 9 bases from V and 8 bases from J, with 14 bases between. This CDR3 is 12 amino acids long.

The chain has TRBV9 and TRBJ2-3; unclear D gene. Per the germline V gene, CDR1 is SGDLS and CDR2 is YYNGEE. V lost 4 bases, J lost 1 base, and 10 bases lay in between. The CDR3 loop spans 14 amino acids. The chain's CDR3 is CASSPPPGTDTQYF. The CDR3 bases are TGTGCCAGCAGCCCCCCCCCGGGCACAGATACGCAGTATTTT.

This chain uses TRBV24-1 with TRBJ1-5, with 7 bases aligning to TRBD1. The CDR3 consists of 16 residues. CDR1 and CDR2 (germline): KGHDR, SFDVKD. V lost 1 base and J lost 5; bases outside the gene matches: 7. This CDR3 reads CATSDLEGAFDQPQHF. In nucleotides, the CDR3 is TGTGCCACCAGTGATTTAGAGGGGGCTTTCGATCAGCCCCAGCATTTT.

The CDR3 DNA reads TGCAGCGTTGAGACAGGGGGATCATATGGCTACACCTTC. Protein: CSVETGGSYGYTF. V is TRBV29-1 and J is TRBJ1-2; 9 nucleotides match TRBD1. CDR1 is SQVTM and CDR2 is ANQGSEA in the germline V gene. This CDR3 contains 13 residues. V was pared by 3 bases and J by 5 bases, with 4 bases of the junction left unmatched.

The CDR3 here is CASSLEGQSNYGYTF. For the CDR3, the DNA is TGTGCCAGCAGCTTAGAGGGACAGAGTAACTATGGCTACACCTTC. The V and J genes are TRBV11-3 and TRBJ1-2; TRBD1 agrees at 7 bases. Trimming took 0 bases from V and 1 from J; bases not matched to a gene: 2. The germline gives CDR1 SGHNT, CDR2 YENEEA. This CDR3 has 15 residues.

This clone was recorded a few times. V is TRBV19 and J is TRBJ2-2, with D perhaps matching TRBD1 (6 bases). Germline CDR1 is LNHDA and CDR2 is SQIVND (reference sequence). The length of the CDR3 is 14 residues. Between the trimmed V and J ends, which lost 3 bases and 6 bases, there was a span of 11 bases. The CDR3 bases are TGTGCCAGTAGTATCGACAGGACGGCCGGGGAGCTGTTTTTT. Translated, it gives CASSIDRTAGELFF.

The J gene is TRBJ1-2, the V gene TRBV4-3, with 7 nucleotides matching TRBD1. The V and J ends lost 4 bases and 3 bases, in that order; junction bases with no gene match: 5. Germline lookup yields CDR1 LGHNA and CDR2 YSLEER. This CDR3 comprises 14 residues. The CDR3 coding sequence is TGCGCCAGCAGCCGACAGGGCTATGACTATGGCTACACCTTC. It is translated as CASSRQGYDYGYTF.

This rearrangement joins TRBV10-3 to TRBJ2-7; a possible D gene is TRBD1 (5 bases). Trimming shortened V by 4 bases and J by 6 bases, and 10 bases separated the two germline ends. There are 12 residues in the CDR3. Germline loops: CDR1 ENHRY, CDR2 SYGVKD. The CDR3 sequence is CAISASRVEQYF. DNA for the CDR3: TGTGCCATCAGTGCCTCCAGGGTCGAGCAGTACTTC.